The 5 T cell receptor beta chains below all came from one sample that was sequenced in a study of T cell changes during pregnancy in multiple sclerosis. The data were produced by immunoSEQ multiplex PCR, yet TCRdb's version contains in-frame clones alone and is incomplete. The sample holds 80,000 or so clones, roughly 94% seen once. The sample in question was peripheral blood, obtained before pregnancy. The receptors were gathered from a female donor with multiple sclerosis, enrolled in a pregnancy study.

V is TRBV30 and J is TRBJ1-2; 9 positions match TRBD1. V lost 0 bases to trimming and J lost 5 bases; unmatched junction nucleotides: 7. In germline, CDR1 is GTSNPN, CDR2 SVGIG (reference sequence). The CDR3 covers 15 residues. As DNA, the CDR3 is TGTGCCTGGAGTGTACCGGACAGGGGTTTATATGGCTACACCTTC. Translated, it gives CAWSVPDRGLYGYTF.

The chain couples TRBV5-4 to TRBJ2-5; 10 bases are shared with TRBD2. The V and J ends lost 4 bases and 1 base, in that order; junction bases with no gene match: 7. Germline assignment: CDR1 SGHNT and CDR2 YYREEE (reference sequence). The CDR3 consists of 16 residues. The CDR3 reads CASSPRVAGGQETQYF. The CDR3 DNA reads TGTGCCAGCAGCCCGCGTGTAGCGGGGGGCCAAGAGACCCAGTACTTC.

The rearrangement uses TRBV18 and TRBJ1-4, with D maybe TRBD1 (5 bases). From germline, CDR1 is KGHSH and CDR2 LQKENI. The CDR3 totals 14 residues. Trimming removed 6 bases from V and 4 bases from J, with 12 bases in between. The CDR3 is CASSRTQGNEKLFF. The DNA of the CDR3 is TGTGCCAGCTCTCGCACCCAGGGTAATGAAAAACTGTTTTTT. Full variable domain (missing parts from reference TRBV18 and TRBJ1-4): NAGVMQNPRHLVRRRGQEARLRCSPMKGHSHVYWYRQLPEEGLKFMVYLQKENIIDESGMPKERFSAEFPKEGPSILRIQQVVRGDSAAYFCASSRTQGNEKLFFGSGTQLSVL.

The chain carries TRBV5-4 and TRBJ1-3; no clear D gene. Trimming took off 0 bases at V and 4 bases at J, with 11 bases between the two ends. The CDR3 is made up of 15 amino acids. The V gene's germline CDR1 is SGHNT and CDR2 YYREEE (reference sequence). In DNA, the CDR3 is TGTGCCAGCAGCTTGGGGCAGCCGGAGGGAAACACCATATATTTT. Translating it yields CASSLGQPEGNTIYF.

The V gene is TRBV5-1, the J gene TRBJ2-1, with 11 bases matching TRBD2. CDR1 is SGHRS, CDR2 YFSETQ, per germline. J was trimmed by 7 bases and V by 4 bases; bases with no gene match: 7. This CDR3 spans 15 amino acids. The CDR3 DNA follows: TGCGCCAGCAGCGTACCTAGCGGGGGGCAAAATGAGCAGTTCTTC. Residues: CASSVPSGGQNEQFF.